These T cell receptor beta chains were read from a single sample in a study of shared clonotypes between healthy human individuals. Produced via immunoSEQ multiplex PCR; TCRdb's table is partial and in-frame only. This table has around 750,000 clones, around 72% appearing once. The sample comprised memory CD4+ T cells sorted from blood. The source of these receptors is a woman in her 30s in good health. Both conserved end residues are part of each CDR3. The D gene is left open where the match is weak. Expanded clones get a size class; other rows say once, few or many, or leave the size out.

TRBV19	TRBJ2-1	NA	TRBD2	CASSIDRFGSGRDEQFF	TGTGCCAGTAGTATAGATCGGTTTGGTAGCGGGCGCGATGAGCAGTTCTTC
TRBV5-1	TRBJ1-4	few	NA	CASSPYEQGRDEKLFF	TGCGCCAGCAGCCCCTACGAACAGGGTAGGGATGAAAAACTGTTTTTT
TRBV7-9	TRBJ2-7	NA	TRBD1	CASSFQGALWDEQYF	TGTGCCAGCAGCTTTCAGGGGGCGTTGTGGGACGAGCAGTACTTC
TRBV5-1	TRBJ2-3	NA	NA	CASSPLAVASTDTQYF	TGCGCCAGCAGCCCCCTGGCAGTTGCTAGCACAGATACGCAGTATTTT
TRBV19	TRBJ2-2	NA	TRBD1	CASSANRGLTGELFF	TGTGCCAGTAGTGCCAACAGGGGGCTCACCGGGGAGCTGTTTTTT
TRBV29-1	TRBJ2-1	NA	NA	CSVEEVGPQFF	TGCAGCGTTGAAGAGGTGGGTCCGCAGTTCTTC
TRBV14	TRBJ2-1	once	TRBD2	CASSQDLAGGPQQFF	TGTGCCAGCAGCCAAGATCTAGCGGGAGGCCCTCAGCAGTTCTTC
TRBV7-9	TRBJ2-5	NA	TRBD2	CASSLGLAGVGETQYF	TGTGCCAGCAGCTTGGGACTAGCGGGAGTTGGGGAGACCCAGTACTTC
TRBV5-6	TRBJ1-5	NA	NA	CASSSGGVLDQPQHF	TGTGCCAGCAGCTCCGGGGGGGTCCTCGATCAGCCCCAGCATTTT
TRBV10-2	TRBJ1-5	NA	NA	CASRVGMGGQPQHF	TGCGCCAGCAGAGTCGGAATGGGAGGTCAGCCCCAGCATTTT
TRBV6-6	TRBJ1-1	NA	NA	CASSSTAATEAFF	TGTGCCAGCAGTTCGACAGCCGCCACTGAAGCTTTCTTT
TRBV5-1	TRBJ1-6	NA	TRBD1	CASSLGQGVNSPLHF	TGCGCCAGCAGCTTGGGACAGGGGGTGAATTCACCCCTCCACTTT
TRBV5-4	TRBJ1-1	NA	TRBD1	CASRVQGLNTEAFF	TGTGCCAGCAGGGTACAGGGGCTAAACACTGAAGCTTTCTTT
TRBV6-6	TRBJ1-1	few	NA	CASRYKPGWGNTEAFF	TGTGCCAGCAGATATAAACCGGGATGGGGGAACACTGAAGCTTTCTTT
TRBV28	TRBJ2-7	NA	TRBD1	CASRPRQGPSYEQYF	TGTGCCAGCAGACCTAGACAGGGACCCTCCTACGAGCAGTACTTC
TRBV28	TRBJ2-3	NA	TRBD2	CASSSVGGSPTDTQYF	TGTGCCAGCAGTTCGGTCGGCGGGAGCCCCACAGATACGCAGTATTTT
TRBV7-2	TRBJ2-1	few	TRBD1	CASSLPTGGPSSYNEQFF	TGTGCCAGCAGCTTACCCACAGGGGGCCCAAGCTCCTACAATGAGCAGTTCTTC
TRBV7-9	TRBJ1-4	NA	NA	CASSLTGRGGEKLFF	TGTGCCAGCAGCTTAACAGGGAGAGGGGGTGAAAAACTGTTTTTT
TRBV4-2	TRBJ2-2	many	TRBD2	CASSQEGSGTVNTGELFF	TGTGCCAGCAGCCAAGAGGGTAGCGGGACGGTGAACACCGGGGAGCTGTTTTTT
TRBV6-5	TRBJ1-1	NA	NA	CASRLDSPNTEAFF	TGTGCCAGCAGATTGGACAGCCCAAACACTGAAGCTTTCTTT
TRBV30	TRBJ1-1	once	NA	CAWRGVGGDTEAFF	TGTGCCTGGAGGGGCGTGGGGGGAGATACTGAAGCTTTCTTT
TRBV4-1	TRBJ1-2	NA	NA	CASSQDGPRGYGYTF	TGCGCCAGCAGCCAAGACGGGCCCAGGGGCTATGGCTACACCTTC
TRBV28	TRBJ2-2	NA	TRBD2	CASSFGGRETGELFF	TGTGCCAGCAGTTTCGGGGGGAGGGAAACCGGGGAGCTGTTTTTT
TRBV10-3	TRBJ2-7	NA	NA	CATTDEQSRYFYEQYF	TGTGCCACGACGGACGAACAGTCTAGGTATTTCTACGAGCAGTACTTC
TRBV2	TRBJ2-3	few	TRBD2	CASKPSGSSTDTQYF	TGTGCCAGCAAGCCTAGCGGGTCTAGCACAGATACGCAGTATTTT
TRBV5-1	TRBJ1-2	NA	NA	CASSEQEYGYTF	TGCGCCAGCAGCGAACAGGAGTATGGCTACACCTTC
TRBV15	TRBJ2-5	once	NA	CATTTEYQETQYF	TGTGCCACCACCACAGAGTACCAAGAGACCCAGTACTTC
TRBV5-1	TRBJ2-1	NA	NA	CASSRGDTNEQFF	TGCGCCAGCAGCCGGGGGGACACCAATGAGCAGTTCTTC
TRBV28	TRBJ2-3	NA	NA	CASKAGDTSTDTQYF	TGTGCCAGCAAGGCGGGGGACACGAGCACAGATACGCAGTATTTT
TRBV7-8	TRBJ2-5	NA	TRBD2	CASSVGLGSETQYF	TGTGCCAGCAGCGTGGGACTAGGCTCGGAGACCCAGTACTTC
TRBV7-2	TRBJ1-4	NA	NA	CASSPQQGATNEKLFF	TGTGCCAGCAGCCCCCAACAGGGCGCAACTAATGAAAAACTGTTTTTT
TRBV18	TRBJ2-1	NA	NA	CASSPVYAGNHEQFF	TGTGCCAGCTCACCAGTATATGCAGGGAACCATGAGCAGTTCTTC
TRBV7-9	TRBJ2-2	NA	NA	CASSLVGRQHTGELFF	TGTGCCAGCAGCTTAGTAGGGAGGCAACACACCGGGGAGCTGTTTTTT
TRBV9	TRBJ2-5	NA	TRBD1	CASSSQGATQYF	TGTGCCAGCAGCTCTCAGGGGGCGACCCAGTACTTC
TRBV7-9	TRBJ2-2	NA	NA	CASNRDYTGELFF	TGTGCCAGCAACCGGGACTACACCGGGGAGCTGTTTTTT
TRBV4-2	TRBJ2-7	NA	TRBD2	CASSQEGLAGYEQYF	TGTGCCAGCAGCCAAGAGGGACTAGCGGGCTACGAGCAGTACTTC
TRBV6-5	TRBJ1-2	NA	TRBD1	CASRPQGADYGYTF	TGTGCCAGCAGGCCACAGGGGGCGGACTATGGCTACACCTTC
TRBV18	TRBJ2-3	once	NA	CASSPIQADTQYF	TGTGCCAGCTCACCAATCCAAGCAGATACGCAGTATTTT
TRBV28	TRBJ1-1	few	NA	CASSLVLDPEAFF	TGTGCCAGCAGTTTAGTACTCGACCCTGAAGCTTTCTTT
TRBV7-9	TRBJ1-2	many	TRBD1	CASSLLQTGGGYTF	TGTGCCAGCAGCTTACTACAGACAGGGGGTGGCTACACCTTC
TRBV5-4	TRBJ2-5	NA	TRBD2	CASSRRLAGQETQYF	TGTGCCAGCAGCCGAAGACTAGCGGGACAAGAGACCCAGTACTTC
TRBV5-1	TRBJ2-1	NA	TRBD1	CASSGDSSSYNEQFF	TGCGCCAGCAGCGGGGACAGCTCCTCCTACAATGAGCAGTTCTTC
TRBV27	TRBJ2-3	many	NA	CASSFTISTDTQYF	TGTGCCAGCAGTTTCACGATTAGCACAGATACGCAGTATTTT
TRBV6-4	TRBJ2-7	NA	TRBD1	CASKGQVYEQYF	TGTGCCAGCAAGGGACAGGTCTACGAGCAGTACTTC
TRBV19	TRBJ2-5	few	TRBD1	CASSMGQGTQETQYF	TGTGCCAGTAGTATGGGACAGGGAACTCAAGAGACCCAGTACTTC
TRBV5-1	TRBJ1-2	NA	TRBD1	CASSFQTGEEGYTF	TGCGCCAGCAGCTTCCAAACAGGGGAAGAAGGCTACACCTTC
TRBV5-5	TRBJ2-7	once	TRBD1	CASTLRPGTGGYEQYF	TGTGCCAGCACTTTACGTCCCGGGACAGGGGGCTACGAGCAGTACTTC